The clone carrying this TCR beta chain was counted ten times or more. Its antigen remains unidentified. The read halts 3 residues ahead of the CDR3 end, with the missing end drawn from the germline J gene. This CDR3 is built from 15 residues. The trim removed 2 bases at V and 6 bases at J, leaving 10 bases unmatched. The V gene's germline CDR1 is MNHNS and CDR2 SASEGT. Libraries were prepared by immunoSEQ multiplex PCR; TCRdb keeps only in-frame clonotypes and omits some of them. Listed for the sample are 15,000 to 20,000 clones, none seen a single time. This sample was included in a study of T cell clonality in common variable immunodeficiency. Study findings and constraints: CVID subjects showed higher TCRbeta clonality than healthy controls. In common variable immunodeficiency, TCR beta chains reportedly carried fewer deletions and N-nucleotide insertions.

Aged about 8 to 65 years, CVID subjects averaged about 42 years old. Donors gave 5 to 8 ml heparinized peripheral whole blood. The receptor was isolated from a human donor with common variable immunodeficiency. Sequenced sample: peripheral blood mononuclear cells. V and J are TRBV6-1 and TRBJ2-7; the match to TRBD1 covers 7 bases. The part of the CDR3 DNA that was read is TGTGCCAGCAGTGAAACCCCCGACAGGGTGGGCGAG. It encodes CASSETPDRVGE. The whole CDR3 protein is CASSETPDRVGEQYF.